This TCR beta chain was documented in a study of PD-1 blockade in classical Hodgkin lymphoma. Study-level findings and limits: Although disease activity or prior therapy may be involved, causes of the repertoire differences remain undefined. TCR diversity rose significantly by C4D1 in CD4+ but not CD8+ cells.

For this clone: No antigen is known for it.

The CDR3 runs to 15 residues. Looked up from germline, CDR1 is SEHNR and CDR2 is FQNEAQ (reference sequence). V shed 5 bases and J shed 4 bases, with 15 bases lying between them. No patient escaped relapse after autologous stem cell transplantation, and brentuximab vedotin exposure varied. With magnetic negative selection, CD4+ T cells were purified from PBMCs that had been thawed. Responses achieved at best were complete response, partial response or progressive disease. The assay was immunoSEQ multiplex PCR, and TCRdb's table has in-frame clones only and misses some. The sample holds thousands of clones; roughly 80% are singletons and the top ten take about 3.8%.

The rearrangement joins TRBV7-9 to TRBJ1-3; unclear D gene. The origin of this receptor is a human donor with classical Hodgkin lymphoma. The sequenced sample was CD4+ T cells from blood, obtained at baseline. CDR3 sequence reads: CASSRLPEGGNTIYF. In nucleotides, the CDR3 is TGTGCCAGCAGCCGACTCCCGGAAGGCGGAAACACCATATATTTT.